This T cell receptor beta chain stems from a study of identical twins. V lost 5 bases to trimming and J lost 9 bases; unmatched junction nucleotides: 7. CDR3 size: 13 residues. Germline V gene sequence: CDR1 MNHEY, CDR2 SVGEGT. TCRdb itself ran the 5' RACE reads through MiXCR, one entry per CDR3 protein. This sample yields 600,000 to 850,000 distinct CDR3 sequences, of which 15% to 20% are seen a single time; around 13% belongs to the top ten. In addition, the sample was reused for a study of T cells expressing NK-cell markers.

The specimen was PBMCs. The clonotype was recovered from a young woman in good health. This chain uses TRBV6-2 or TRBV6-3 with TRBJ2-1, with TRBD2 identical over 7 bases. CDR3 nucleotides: TGTGCCAGCAGTCCCCGGGGGGATGGTGAGCAGTTCTTC. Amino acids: CASSPRGDGEQFF.